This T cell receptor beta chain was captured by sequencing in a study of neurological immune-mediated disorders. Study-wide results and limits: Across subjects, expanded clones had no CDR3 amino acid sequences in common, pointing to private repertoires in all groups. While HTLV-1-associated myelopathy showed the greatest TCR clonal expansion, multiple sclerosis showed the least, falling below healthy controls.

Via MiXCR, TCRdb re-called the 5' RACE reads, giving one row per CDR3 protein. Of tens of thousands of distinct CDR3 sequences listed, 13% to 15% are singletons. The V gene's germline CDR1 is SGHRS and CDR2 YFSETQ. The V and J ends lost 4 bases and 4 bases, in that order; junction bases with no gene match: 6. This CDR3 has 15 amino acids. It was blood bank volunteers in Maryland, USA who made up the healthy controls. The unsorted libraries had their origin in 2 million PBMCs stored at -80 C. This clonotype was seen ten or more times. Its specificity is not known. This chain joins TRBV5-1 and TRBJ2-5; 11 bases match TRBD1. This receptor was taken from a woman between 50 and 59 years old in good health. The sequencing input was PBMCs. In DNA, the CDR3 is TGCGCCAGCAGCCGTGGACAGGGGGCAGGAGAGACCCAGTACTTC. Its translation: CASSRGQGAGETQYF.